One sample yielded the 30 T cell receptor beta chains listed below, sequenced in a study of blood T cell repertoires in COVID-19. Measured with immunoSEQ multiplex PCR; TCRdb has only the in-frame clones, and not every one. The data contain around 100,000 clones, about 90% of them singletons. The source material was peripheral blood. The receptors were sampled from a young man in a cohort sampled during active COVID-19.

Notes on this clone: One end of the junction is discordant with germline, which a read error may explain. The identical CDR3 is also encoded by other nucleotide sequences in the sample. This rearrangement joins TRBV7-9 to TRBJ1-2, with D maybe TRBD1 (6 bases). There are 13 residues in the CDR3. In germline, CDR1 is SEHNR, CDR2 FQNEAQ (reference sequence). The CDR3 sequence: CASSFGTQDGYTF. CDR3 in DNA: TGCGCCAGCAGCTTTGGGACACAAGATGGCTACACCTTC.

The gene calls are TRBV7-3 and TRBJ2-5; 8 bases line up with TRBD2. Losses at the gene ends were 5 bases for V and 5 bases for J; bases not matched to a gene: 7. The length of the CDR3 is 14 residues. Per the germline V gene, CDR1 is SGHTA and CDR2 is FQGTGA. The CDR3 DNA reads TGTGCCAGCAGCGCCGGGGGGGCGAAGGAGACCCAGTACTTC. It encodes CASSAGGAKETQYF.

This sequence joins TRBV11-2 and TRBJ1-2, with D possibly TRBD1 on 6 matching bases. This CDR3 spans 13 amino acids. V lost 5 bases and J lost 8, with 15 bases in between. CDR1 and CDR2 from the germline V gene are SGHAT and FQNNGV. The CDR3 region has the DNA TGTGCCAGCAGCCTGATAGGACAGAAGGGCTACACCTTC. Translated, it gives CASSLIGQKGYTF.

This chain uses TRBV21-1 with TRBJ1-5; the table names TRBD1, a call not compared with the DNA. TRBV21-1 is tagged as a pseudogene. There are 17 residues in the CDR3. The CDR3 region has the DNA TGTGCCAGCAGCGCCCGACAGGGGGAGGTTGTAGATCAGCCCCAGCATTTT. Encoded protein: CASSARQGEVVDQPQHF.

This sequence joins TRBV29-1 and TRBJ2-3; TRBD2 matches at 11 bases. V lost 6 bases and J lost 0; bases outside the gene matches: 14. Germline V gene sequence: CDR1 SQVTM, CDR2 ANQGSEA. This CDR3 has 18 amino acids. The CDR3 spells CSVRDGISSGGSTDTQYF. CDR3 nucleotide sequence: TGCAGCGTACGGGATGGCATCTCTAGCGGGGGGAGCACAGATACGCAGTATTTT.

This rearrangement joins TRBV5-1 to TRBJ2-3, with D possibly being TRBD2 (6 bases). The germline gives CDR1 SGHRS, CDR2 YFSETQ. Trimming cost V 4 bases and J 4 bases, with 10 bases left between them. The CDR3 covers 13 residues. The CDR3 spells CASSPGGSDTQYF. CDR3 DNA: TGCGCCAGCAGCCCCGGGGGATCAGATACGCAGTATTTT.

V usage is TRBV5-1 and J usage is TRBJ2-5; 8 bases align to TRBD1. CDR3 length: 15 residues. CDR1 and CDR2 from the germline V gene are SGHRS and YFSETQ. V gave up 5 bases and J gave up 3 bases; unmatched junction bases: 9. The CDR3 bases are TGCGCCAGCAGTTCATCCCCGACAGGGGAAGAGACCCAGTACTTC. Amino acids: CASSSSPTGEETQYF.

This rearrangement joins TRBV12-3 or TRBV12-4 to TRBJ2-5; tentatively, D is TRBD1 (5 bases). Trimming removed 6 bases from V and 4 bases from J, with 12 bases in between. The CDR3 has 13 amino acids. CDR3 protein: CASSTGSGETQYF. The CDR3 nucleotides read TGTGCCAGCAGCACAGGTTCGGGAGAGACCCAGTACTTC.

The V and J genes are TRBV28 and TRBJ2-7; 9 bases fit TRBD1. Germline-derived CDR1 and CDR2 are MDHEN and SYDVKM. This CDR3 is built from 19 residues. V lost 5 bases and J lost 3; bases outside the gene matches: 20. In nucleotides, the CDR3 is TGTGCCAGCAGTGGAGGGACAGGGACCGGTGTTAGTTCCCACTACGAGCAGTACTTC. Protein product: CASSGGTGTGVSSHYEQYF.

The genes are TRBV7-3 and TRBJ1-1; 11 bases agree with TRBD1. J lost 1 base, V lost 5 bases, and 3 bases had no gene match. CDR1 and CDR2 from the germline V gene are SGHTA and FQGTGA. The CDR3 runs 15 residues. The CDR3 region is CASSKGTGGNTEAFF. The CDR3 coding sequence is TGTGCCAGCAGCAAGGGGACAGGGGGGAACACTGAAGCTTTCTTT.

The V and J genes are TRBV24-1 and TRBJ2-6; TRBD1 is a possible D gene (6 bases). Germline V lookup: CDR1 KGHDR, CDR2 SFDVKD. V was shortened by 4 bases and J by 0 bases, with 9 bases between the two germline ends. The CDR3 has 16 amino acids. The DNA of the CDR3 is TGTGCCACCAGTGACAGGGGCTACTCTGGGGCCAACGTCCTGACTTTC. It is translated as CATSDRGYSGANVLTF.

For the CDR3, the DNA is TGTGCCAGCAGCTCGCAGGGTGACGAGCAGTACTTC. Amino acid sequence: CASSSQGDEQYF. The chain recombines TRBV7-3 with TRBJ2-5; a possible D gene is TRBD1 (5 bases). TRBJ2-7 explains the end of the DNA better; the J call may be wrong. Germline CDR1 and CDR2: SGHTA and FQGTGA. The CDR3 spans 12 residues.

The rearrangement uses TRBV7-9 and TRBJ1-1, with D tentatively TRBD1 (6 bases). Germline CDR1 reads SEHNR; CDR2 reads FQNEAQ (reference sequence). The CDR3 sequence is 12 residues long. V gave up 4 bases and J gave up 4 bases, with 7 bases separating them. DNA of the CDR3: TGTGCCAGCAGCTCGACAGGCACTGAAGCTTTCTTT. Its protein is CASSSTGTEAFF.

The chain couples TRBV5-4 to TRBJ1-2; 12 bases are a match to TRBD1. The CDR3 is made up of 14 amino acids. Trimming removed 3 bases from V and 7 bases from J; junction bases left unmatched: 4. From germline, CDR1 is SGHNT and CDR2 YYREEE (reference sequence). CDR3 bases: TGTGCCAGCAGCTACGGGACAGGGGGCGTTGGCTACACCTTC. Its translation is CASSYGTGGVGYTF.

V usage is TRBV28 and J usage is TRBJ2-7; 8 nucleotides line up with TRBD1. The CDR3 runs to 14 residues. J was trimmed by 1 base and V by 7 bases; bases with no gene match: 6. Germline CDR1 reads MDHEN; CDR2 reads SYDVKM. CDR3: CASTETGASYEQYF. In DNA form, the CDR3 reads TGTGCCAGCACCGAGACAGGGGCTTCCTACGAGCAGTACTTC.

V gene TRBV19 combines with J gene TRBJ2-3; 11 bases agree with TRBD2. Germline V CDR1 and CDR2: LNHDA, SQIVND (reference sequence). V lost 6 bases and J lost 6; bases outside the gene matches: 14. This CDR3 is built from 17 residues. CDR3 nucleotides: TGTGCCAGTAGCCCCCCGGTAGCGGGGGGGCCGTCGGATACGCAGTATTTT. It specifies CASSPPVAGGPSDTQYF.

The J gene is TRBJ1-6, the V gene TRBV5-1; 7 bases map to TRBD1. The CDR3 is made up of 14 amino acids. Losses at the gene ends were 5 bases for V and 7 bases for J; bases not matched to a gene: 6. Germline values: CDR1 SGHRS, CDR2 YFSETQ. The CDR3: CASRPQGENSPLHF. The CDR3 coding sequence is TGCGCCAGCAGGCCGCAGGGGGAAAATTCACCCCTCCACTTT.

This clone occurred a few times. The chain couples TRBV19 to TRBJ2-7; 8 positions agree with TRBD1. This CDR3 has 15 residues. Germline loops: CDR1 LNHDA, CDR2 SQIVND (reference sequence). The junction had 4 bases not matched to a gene; V was cut back by 0 bases and J by 3 bases. CDR3 in DNA: TGTGCCAGTAGTATAGAAACAGGGGGGAACTACGAGCAGTACTTC. Protein: CASSIETGGNYEQYF.

The gene calls are TRBV5-1 and TRBJ2-3; 12 bases are a match to TRBD2. The length of the CDR3 is 18 residues. V trimming: 0 bases; J trimming: 2 bases; junction bases outside the gene matches: 7. CDR1 and CDR2 (germline): SGHRS, YFSETQ. CDR3 in DNA: TGCGCCAGCAGCTTGGCGCGGACTAGCGGGGAAATCACAGATACGCAGTATTTT. It yields the protein CASSLARTSGEITDTQYF.

The J gene is TRBJ1-2, the V gene TRBV18; no definite D call. V was clipped by 0 bases and J by 8 bases, with 10 bases between them. Germline assignment: CDR1 KGHSH and CDR2 LQKENI. The CDR3 runs to 13 residues. The CDR3 loop reads CASSPPEGDGYTF. The CDR3 DNA sequence: TGTGCCAGCTCACCACCGGAGGGCGACGGCTACACCTTC.

This clone appeared once. The chain links TRBV18 to TRBJ2-7, with a weak D call TRBD2 (7 bases). The CDR3 is 17 amino acids. V lost 0 bases, J lost 2 bases, and 17 bases lay in between. The germline V gene has CDR1 KGHSH and CDR2 LQKENI. The CDR3: CASSPPGAGAGAYEQYF. The CDR3 DNA reads as TGTGCCAGCTCACCACCGGGGGCTGGGGCGGGGGCCTACGAGCAGTACTTC.

The rearrangement uses TRBV5-6 and TRBJ2-1; tentatively, D is TRBD1 (6 bases). Trimming pared 4 bases from V and 0 bases from J, leaving 11 bases between. CDR1 SGHDT and CDR2 YYEEEE come from the germline V gene. The CDR3 is 15 amino acids. In DNA form, the CDR3 reads TGTGCCAGCAGCCCCAGGGGATTCTCCTACAATGAGCAGTTCTTC. Translating gives CASSPRGFSYNEQFF.

The gene calls are TRBV6-9 and TRBJ2-3; 7 bases agree with TRBD1. CDR1 is MNHGY, CDR2 SVAAGI, per germline. V lost 6 bases to trimming and J lost 5 bases; unmatched junction nucleotides: 20. This CDR3 has 18 amino acids. The CDR3 is CASSPGRGYSGWRDTQYF. The CDR3, as DNA: TGTGCCAGCAGCCCAGGCAGGGGGTACTCTGGCTGGAGAGATACGCAGTATTTT.

The table lists this clone with a few counts. The rearrangement joins TRBV19 to TRBJ1-3; tentative D call: TRBD1 (6 bases). Trimming left V 11 bases short and J 5 bases short, with 25 bases between. CDR1 and CDR2 (germline): LNHDA, SQIVND (reference sequence). The CDR3 length is 16 residues. DNA for the CDR3: TGTGCCTCCTCAAATGTAGGGGGGGCTCCAAGAAACACCATATATTTT. Translating it yields CASSNVGGAPRNTIYF.

This clone was detected only once. V is TRBV30 and J is TRBJ1-5; D gene uncertain. V was pared by 0 bases and J by 7 bases, with 13 bases between. CDR3 length: 14 residues. The germline V gene has CDR1 GTSNPN and CDR2 SVGIG (reference sequence). The CDR3 loop is CAWSVPEAGQPQHF. The CDR3 region has the DNA TGTGCCTGGAGTGTTCCCGAGGCCGGGCAGCCCCAGCATTTT.

The rearrangement uses TRBV6-5 and TRBJ1-1; D gene uncertain. The germline V and J ends were trimmed by 6 bases and 1 base, with 3 bases remaining between them. Germline V gives CDR1 MNHEY, CDR2 SVGAGI. This CDR3 comprises 11 residues. The CDR3 bases are TGTGCCAGCAGCGGGAACACTGAAGCTTTCTTT. Translated: CASSGNTEAFF.

The chain has TRBV15 and TRBJ2-7; 12 bases match TRBD2. Trimming cost V 3 bases and J 7 bases; bases outside gene matches: 13. The germline V gene has CDR1 LNHNV and CDR2 YYDKDF (reference sequence). The CDR3 covers 17 residues. The CDR3 region is CATSRGSLGLAGSEQYF. CDR3 nucleotide sequence: TGTGCCACCAGCAGGGGGTCTTTAGGACTAGCGGGGAGTGAGCAGTACTTC.

The V and J genes are TRBV5-4 and TRBJ1-2; D perhaps matches TRBD1 (6 bases). Looked up from germline, CDR1 is SGHNT and CDR2 is YYREEE (reference sequence). This CDR3 contains 17 residues. Trimming stripped 0 bases from V and 2 bases from J, with 17 bases between. CDR3 DNA: TGTGCCAGCAGCTTGGGCGTCAACAGGGAGCGGAACTATGGCTACACCTTC. Protein sequence: CASSLGVNRERNYGYTF.

The chain uses TRBV3-1 (or the pseudogene TRBV3-2) and TRBJ1-1, with TRBD1 identical over 9 bases. Trimming took 5 bases from V and 3 from J; bases not matched to a gene: 7. CDR3 length equals 15 residues. The germline V gene encodes CDR1 LGHDT and CDR2 YNNKEL (reference sequence). The CDR3: CASSYSGQGHTEAFF. CDR3 coding DNA: TGTGCCAGCAGCTACTCAGGACAGGGGCACACTGAAGCTTTCTTT.

This chain joins TRBV29-1 and TRBJ2-4; possible D gene TRBD2, 6 bases. This CDR3 is built from 12 residues. Trimming shortened V by 3 bases and J by 3 bases, and 6 bases separated the two germline ends. Germline CDR1 SQVTM, CDR2 ANQGSEA. CDR3 in DNA: TGCAGCGTTGACGGGGGCAAAAACATTCAGTACTTC. Protein sequence: CSVDGGKNIQYF.